One sample yielded the 31 T cell receptor beta chains listed below, sequenced in a study of tumor-infiltrating lymphocytes in oesophageal squamous cell carcinoma. TCRdb re-derived calls from the PCR reads in MiXCR, one entry per CDR3 protein. Of some 10,000 distinct CDR3 sequences listed, 40% to 60% are singletons. What was sequenced was esophageal tumor tissue. These receptors originate from a female donor with esophageal squamous cell carcinoma.

This clonotype occurred once. The chain recombines TRBV6-2 or TRBV6-3 with TRBJ2-1, with D perhaps TRBD1 (5 bases). The DNA end lines up better with TRBJ2-5; the J call may be wrong. The germline V gene encodes CDR1 MNHEY and CDR2 SVGEGT. CDR3 length equals 13 residues. Here the CDR3 reads CASSEQAAGTQYF. Here the CDR3 DNA reads TGTGCCAGCAGTGAACAGGCTGCCGGGACCCAGTACTTC.

The chain links TRBV7-9 to TRBJ2-1; the D gene is possibly TRBD1 (5 bases). Germline CDR1 reads SEHNR; CDR2 reads FQNEAQ (reference sequence). The CDR3 extends over 15 amino acids. Trimming removed 1 base at V and 10 bases at J, with 17 bases between. CDR3 residues: CASSLGEGAPKEQFF. DNA of the CDR3: TGTGCCAGCAGCTTAGGGGAAGGGGCCCCAAAAGAGCAGTTCTTC.

A remark on this clonotype: This likely comes from a read error, as the CDR3 has no conserved phenylalanine or tryptophan at its end. The DNA is omitted, as the CDR3 cannot be located on it reliably, and the CDR3 follows TCRdb's listing. The rearrangement joins TRBV19 to TRBJ2-7; TRBD1 is the table's D call and was not checked against the DNA. Both ends counted, the CDR3 spans 14 residues. Germline V gene data show CDR1 as LNHDA and CDR2 as SQIVND (reference sequence). CDR3 loop: CASSDTFGGYTFGS.

This clonotype was observed at least ten times. A much larger clone differs by one base, so this may be a read error. The chain is built from TRBV7-2 and TRBJ2-7; 7 bases match TRBD1. V was pared by 1 base and J by 7 bases, with 10 bases of the junction left unmatched. Germline V gene sequence: CDR1 SGHTA, CDR2 FQGNSA. The CDR3 consists of 15 residues. The CDR3 sequence: CASSLGGQTYNEQYF. DNA of the CDR3: TGTGCCAGCAGCTTAGGGGGACAGACCTACAATGAGCAGTACTTC.

The rearrangement links TRBV7-4 to TRBJ2-1, with D possibly matching TRBD2 (6 bases). The DNA matches TRBJ2-7 better at its end, which makes the J call doubtful. Germline V gene lookup returns CDR1 SGHVT and CDR2 SQSDAQ. The CDR3 is 13 residues long. CDR3 amino acids: CASSLAGLNEQYF. The CDR3 DNA reads TGTGCCAGCAGCTTAGCGGGACTCAACGAGCAGTACTTC.

In this sample, this clonotype turned up many times. The chain employs TRBV7-9 and TRBJ2-5; no reliable D call. The CDR3 runs 15 residues. From germline, CDR1 is SEHNR and CDR2 FQNEAQ (reference sequence). The ends were cut back, 4 bases at V and 2 bases at J, with 14 bases in the middle. CDR3 loop: CASSSGPSQQETQYF. Here the CDR3 DNA reads TGTGCCAGCAGCTCTGGACCCTCCCAGCAAGAGACCCAGTACTTC.

This clonotype has a handful of counts. In this CDR3 the conserved last residue, phenylalanine or tryptophan, is missing, so a read error is likely. The DNA is left out, because the CDR3 cannot be placed on it with certainty; the CDR3 is given as TCRdb lists it. The chain has TRBV7-8 and TRBJ2-7; TRBD1 is taken as the D call from the table, unchecked against the DNA. The CDR3 adds up to 16 amino acids, both ends counted. CDR1 and CDR2 from the germline V gene are SGHVS and FQNEAQ. CDR3: CASSLPGFSGGYTFGS.

The rearrangement links TRBV7-3 to TRBJ1-2, with 7 positions matching TRBD1. This CDR3 comprises 13 residues. Trimming at V came to 2 bases and at J to 4 bases, leaving 1 base not matched to a gene. Germline loops: CDR1 SGHTA, CDR2 FQGTGA. This chain's CDR3 is CASSLSGGYGYTF. The DNA of the CDR3 is TGTGCCAGCAGCTTATCAGGGGGCTATGGCTACACCTTC.

In the case of this clonotype: The CDR3 end shows no conserved phenylalanine or tryptophan, and so a read error is likely. The rearrangement links TRBV2 to TRBJ2-7, with 8 bases identical to TRBD1. CDR3 length: 15 amino acids. Germline loops: CDR1 SNHLY, CDR2 FYNNEI. The junction had 9 bases not matched to a gene; V was cut back by 7 bases and J by 1 base. The CDR3 coding sequence is TGTGCCAGCAATCTACCCGGGACAGGATCCTACGAGCAGTACTGC. It encodes CASNLPGTGSYEQYC.

In its sample, this clonotype was seen many times. The genes are TRBV18 and TRBJ2-4, with D possibly TRBD2 on 5 matching bases. Per germline, CDR1 KGHSH and CDR2 LQKENI. CDR3 length: 13 residues. V shed 6 bases and J shed 5 bases, with 11 bases lying between them. CDR3 in DNA: TGTGCCAGCTCGGAACGGGGAGAAAACATTCAGTACTTC. This translates into CASSERGENIQYF.

The rearrangement links TRBV19 to TRBJ2-1; 8 bases match TRBD1. CDR3 length equals 15 residues. Germline loops: CDR1 LNHDA, CDR2 SQIVND (reference sequence). With V trimmed by 8 bases and J by 1 base, 7 bases remained unmatched. The CDR3 here is CASSLRGQSYNEQFF. The CDR3 DNA reads as TGTGCCAGTTCCCTCAGGGGGCAATCCTACAATGAGCAGTTCTTC.

This clonotype was counted once. The chain carries TRBV12-3 or TRBV12-4 and TRBJ2-5; 8 nucleotides agree with TRBD2. The CDR3 runs to 15 residues. V trimming: 3 bases; J trimming: 4 bases; junction bases outside the gene matches: 7. The chain's CDR3 is CASSFWRAGVETQYF. The CDR3 DNA is TGTGCCAGCAGTTTTTGGAGAGCGGGGGTAGAGACCCAGTACTTC.

This clonotype was observed a handful of times. The CDR3 does not close with the conserved phenylalanine or tryptophan, likely indicating a read error. It is unclear where the CDR3 begins or ends on the DNA, so no DNA is shown, and the CDR3 is as TCRdb lists it. This chain connects TRBV7-8 to TRBJ2-6; whether TRBD1, the table's D call, matches the DNA was not checked. A total of 16 residues make up the CDR3, ends included. The germline V gene encodes CDR1 SGHVS and CDR2 FQNEAQ. CDR3 protein: CASSPGTGRETQYFGA.

V usage is TRBV7-6 and J usage is TRBJ2-7; D may match TRBD1 or TRBD2 (5 bases each). The CDR3 runs 15 residues. Germline lookup yields CDR1 SGHVS and CDR2 FNYEAQ. Trimming removed 1 base at V and 5 bases at J, with 15 bases between. The CDR3 loop is CASSLGGRRDHEQYF. The DNA for the CDR3 is TGTGCCAGCAGCTTAGGGGGCCGCAGGGACCACGAGCAGTACTTC.

By its share, this clonotype is medium-sized. A much larger clone is a single base away; this may be a read error. The chain carries TRBV7-9 and TRBJ2-7; D is uncertain. The CDR3 spans 16 residues. Germline assignment: CDR1 SEHNR and CDR2 FQNEAQ (reference sequence). V was pared by 6 bases and J by 7 bases, with 25 bases between. The CDR3 is CASRPAAGPARNEQYF. Here the CDR3 DNA reads TGTGCCAGCAGACCTGCCGCCGGGCCCGCACGCAATGAGCAGTACTTC.

This chain joins TRBV6-2 or TRBV6-3 and TRBJ2-5; D may be TRBD2 (5 bases). Judging by the DNA end, TRBJ2-1 fits better; the J call may be wrong. The CDR3 is made up of 15 amino acids. Germline-derived CDR1 and CDR2 are MNHEY and SVGEGT. CDR3 in amino acids: CASSLDFSPYNEQFF. DNA of the CDR3: TGTGCCAGCAGTTTGGACTTTTCTCCCTACAATGAGCAGTTCTTC.

Concerning this clonotype: The junction differs from germline at one of its ends, possibly a read error. This chain joins TRBV7-6 and TRBJ2-5, with a possible D match to TRBD2 (5 bases). The J call may be wrong; the DNA end is better matched by TRBJ2-7. The germline CDR1 and CDR2 sequences are SGHVS and FNYEAQ. CDR3 size: 14 residues. CDR3 sequence: CASSPILDGYEQYF. In nucleotides, the CDR3 is TGTGCTAGCAGCCCTATACTAGACGGCTACGAGCAGTACTTC.

The V gene is TRBV6-4, the J gene TRBJ2-4; 10 nucleotides align to TRBD1. Losses at the gene ends were 5 bases for V and 4 bases for J; bases not matched to a gene: 8. The CDR3 consists of 16 residues. CDR1 is MRHNA, CDR2 SNTAGT, per germline. CDR3 in amino acids: CASSPGQGIPKNIQYF. The CDR3 DNA follows: TGTGCCAGCAGTCCGGGACAGGGGATCCCAAAAAACATTCAGTACTTC.

The gene calls are TRBV7-9 and TRBJ1-1; 9 bases fit TRBD2. The DNA end is more similar to TRBJ2-1, so the J call may be wrong. Germline-derived CDR1 and CDR2 are SEHNR and FQNEAQ (reference sequence). This CDR3 has 15 residues. Here the CDR3 reads CASSPRTSVYNEQFF. CDR3 in DNA: TGTGCCAGCAGCCCCCGGACTAGCGTGTACAATGAGCAGTTCTTC.

At least ten counts were recorded for this clonotype. This rearrangement joins TRBV5-6 to TRBJ2-7; no reliable D call. This CDR3 region has 14 residues. V dropped 0 bases and J dropped 5 bases, with 12 bases sitting between them. Germline-derived CDR1 and CDR2 are SGHDT and YYEEEE. CDR3 bases: TGTGCCAGCAGCTTGGAGCTAGTGATGAACGAGCAGTACTTC. It codes for CASSLELVMNEQYF.

This clonotype appeared a single time. V and J are TRBV7-2 and TRBJ2-7; D is unresolved. The J call is uncertain, as TRBJ2-1 better fits the DNA end. CDR1 is SGHTA, CDR2 FQGNSA, per germline. This CDR3 is 16 amino acids long. In DNA form, the CDR3 reads TGTGCCAGCAGCCAGGTTTGGAGCTCACGGTACAATGAGCAGTTCTTC. Amino acids: CASSQVWSSRYNEQFF.

There are many counts of this clonotype. The genes are TRBV5-4 and TRBJ2-2; D gene unclear. V was shortened by 7 bases and J by 4 bases, with 11 bases between the two germline ends. This CDR3 has 13 amino acids. Per the germline V gene, CDR1 is SGHNT and CDR2 is YYREEE (reference sequence). CDR3 amino acids: CASRPRVTGELFF. CDR3 DNA sequence: TGTGCCAGCCGCCCTCGGGTCACCGGGGAGCTGTTTTTT. Drawing the rest from reference TRBV5-4 and TRBJ2-2, the complete variable domain is ETGVTQSPTHLIKTRGQQVTLRCSSQSGHNTVSWYQQALGQGPQFIFQYYREEENGRGNFPPRFSGLQFPNYSSELNVNALELDDSALYLCASRPRVTGELFFGEGSRLTVL.

Sample share makes this clonotype medium-sized (0.01 to 0.1%). J is TRBJ2-1 and V is TRBV7-3, with 9 bases lining up with TRBD2. The CDR3 has 15 residues. CDR1 and CDR2 from the germline V gene are SGHTA and FQGTGA. V lost 3 bases and J lost 10; bases outside the gene matches: 10. CDR3 coding DNA: TGTGCCAGCAGCTTGGAGAGCGGGGGGCCTTCAGAGCAGTTCTTC. Amino acids: CASSLESGGPSEQFF.

V is TRBV24-1 and J is TRBJ1-2; D is ambiguous. CDR1 is KGHDR and CDR2 is SFDVKD in the germline V gene. The V end lost 5 bases, the J end lost 1 base, and 10 bases lay between the germline ends. The CDR3 is made up of 14 amino acids. The CDR3: CATSGPAGNYGYTF. Written as DNA, the CDR3 is TGTGCCACCAGTGGCCCTGCTGGTAACTATGGCTACACCTTC.

V gene TRBV6-1 combines with J gene TRBJ2-3; D unclear. The J call may be faulty, since TRBJ2-7 better matches the DNA end. In germline, CDR1 is MNHNS, CDR2 SASEGT. The CDR3 sequence is 11 residues long. Here the CDR3 reads CASSALYEQYF. As DNA, the CDR3 is TGTGCCAGCAGTGCGCTCTACGAGCAGTACTTC.

This clonotype is labeled medium-sized. CDR3 bases: TGTGCCAGCAGCTTAGGAGTTTACGGGCCAGGGGGAGATACGCAGTATTTT. It yields the protein CASSLGVYGPGGDTQYF. V gene TRBV7-6 combines with J gene TRBJ2-3, with 7 bases identical to TRBD1. Germline-derived CDR1 and CDR2 are SGHVS and FNYEAQ. The V gene end was trimmed by 1 base and the J gene end by 5 bases; junction bases not matched to a gene: 12. The CDR3 has 17 residues.

V gene TRBV7-2 combines with J gene TRBJ2-1; 7 positions match TRBD2. From germline, CDR1 is SGHTA and CDR2 FQGNSA. CDR3 length: 16 amino acids. Losses at the gene ends were 4 bases for V and 5 bases for J; bases not matched to a gene: 11. The CDR3 is CASSWRLASNHNEQFF. The CDR3 DNA reads TGTGCCAGCAGCTGGCGACTAGCAAGTAATCACAATGAGCAGTTCTTC.

This rearrangement joins TRBV7-4 to TRBJ2-6; D ambiguous. CDR1 and CDR2 (germline): SGHVT, SQSDAQ. The CDR3 extends over 13 amino acids. Between the trimmed V and J ends, which lost 5 bases and 6 bases, there was a span of 8 bases. The CDR3 is CASSPQEANVLTF. CDR3 coding DNA: TGTGCCAGCAGCCCCCAGGAGGCCAACGTCCTGACTTTC.

This rearrangement joins TRBV10-2 to TRBJ2-5; no firm D call. The CDR3 totals 15 residues. Per germline, CDR1 WSHSY and CDR2 SAAADI. Trimming took 0 bases from V and 1 from J, leaving 9 bases between them. CDR3 region: CASSESLVTQETQYF. In DNA, the CDR3 is TGCGCCAGCAGTGAGTCTCTGGTAACCCAAGAGACCCAGTACTTC.

The genes are TRBV7-9 and TRBJ2-1; D call uncertain. The CDR3 covers 13 residues. Trimming left V 2 bases short and J 5 bases short, with 7 bases between. CDR1 SEHNR and CDR2 FQNEAQ come from the germline V gene (reference sequence). The CDR3 sequence is CASSLYSDNEQFF. CDR3 in DNA: TGTGCCAGCAGCTTATACTCTGACAATGAGCAGTTCTTC.

V usage is TRBV7-8 and J usage is TRBJ2-7, with TRBD1 matching over 9 bases. The CDR3 consists of 16 residues. The ends lost 2 bases at V and 7 bases at J; junction bases unmatched: 12. Germline CDR1 is SGHVS and CDR2 is FQNEAQ. The CDR3 DNA sequence: TGTGCCAGCAGCTTAAGGGGGACAGGGATCAACAATGAGCAGTACTTC. Translating gives CASSLRGTGINNEQYF.